This TCR beta chain was retrieved from a study of technical replicates of blood from a handful of donors. Profiled with immunoSEQ multiplex PCR; TCRdb holds only in-frame clones, not every one. Among 8,500 to 13,000 clones listed, about 94% were seen once. This CDR3 is 14 amino acids long. With 1 base removed from V and 5 bases from J, the gap between germline ends came to 8 bases. From germline, CDR1 is LNHNV and CDR2 YYDKDF (reference sequence). This TCR was sampled from a human donor in good health. The gene calls are TRBV15 and TRBJ1-4; tentatively, D is TRBD1 (6 bases). Sample: PBMCs. CDR3 protein: CATSRGQGNEKLFF. CDR3 in DNA: TGTGCCACCAGCAGAGGGCAGGGGAATGAAAAACTGTTTTTT.